Each of the 9 T cell receptor beta chains below was sequenced from the same sample in a study of blood T cell repertoires in COVID-19. Clones were sequenced by immunoSEQ multiplex PCR, and TCRdb holds only the in-frame ones, with some missing. Here the sample spans about 270,000 clones, approximately 90% being singletons. Sequenced input: PBMCs or T cells enriched from blood (not recorded which). These receptor sequences come from a young woman who had recovered from COVID-19.

The chain links TRBV7-9 to TRBJ2-1; D is possibly TRBD1 (6 bases). V dropped 1 base and J dropped 3 bases, with 7 bases sitting between them. Germline lookup yields CDR1 SEHNR and CDR2 FQNEAQ (reference sequence). The CDR3 is made up of 14 amino acids. The CDR3 here is CASSLGGGYNEQFF. Here the CDR3 DNA reads TGTGCCAGCAGCTTAGGAGGGGGCTACAATGAGCAGTTCTTC.

The rearrangement uses TRBV5-4 and TRBJ2-5, with D possibly being TRBD1 (6 bases). Germline V CDR1 and CDR2: SGHNT, YYREEE (reference sequence). This CDR3 spans 16 amino acids. V was shortened by 4 bases and J by 1 base, with 17 bases between the two germline ends. The CDR3 DNA follows: TGTGCCAGCAGCCCGGCGGCAGGGGCGGGCCAAGAGACCCAGTACTTC. Its translation: CASSPAAGAGQETQYF.

The chain carries TRBV11-2 and TRBJ1-5, with D hard to call. With 3 bases removed from V and 5 bases from J, the gap between germline ends came to 5 bases. The CDR3 loop spans 12 amino acids. Germline lookup yields CDR1 SGHAT and CDR2 FQNNGV. CDR3 nucleotides: TGTGCCAGCAGCTTGAGGGATCAGCCCCAGCATTTT. Translating it yields CASSLRDQPQHF.

Concerning this clone itself: Other DNA sequences in the same sample also yield this CDR3. V is TRBV5-1 and J is TRBJ1-2; TRBD1 aligns across 11 bases. CDR1 is SGHRS, CDR2 YFSETQ, per germline. With 0 bases clipped from V and 6 bases from J, the junction kept 1 base outside the gene matches. There are 14 residues in the CDR3. As DNA, the CDR3 is TGCGCCAGCAGCTTGGAGGGACAGGGGGATGGCTACACCTTC. It translates to CASSLEGQGDGYTF. Full variable domain (outside the CDR3, taken from reference TRBV5-1 and TRBJ1-2): KAGVTQTPRYLIKTRGQQVTLSCSPISGHRSVSWYQQTPGQGLQFLFEYFSETQRNKGNFPGRFSGRQFSNSRSEMNVSTLELGDSALYLCASSLEGQGDGYTFGSGTRLTVV.

J is TRBJ1-4 and V is TRBV28; the match to TRBD1 covers 9 bases. V lost 1 base and J lost 12; bases outside the gene matches: 12. Germline values: CDR1 MDHEN, CDR2 SYDVKM. This CDR3 contains 16 residues. The CDR3 spells CASSLLRTGAGGELFF. The CDR3 bases are TGTGCCAGCAGTTTATTGCGGACAGGGGCAGGAGGAGAACTGTTTTTT.

This clone is a singleton in its sample. The rearrangement joins TRBV5-1 to TRBJ2-2; tentatively, D is TRBD2 (6 bases). The CDR3 is 15 amino acids. Germline-derived CDR1 and CDR2 are SGHRS and YFSETQ. The V and J ends lost 5 bases and 8 bases respectively, with 19 bases between them. CDR3 in amino acids: CASRPGSQGFGELFF. In nucleotides, the CDR3 is TGCGCCAGCAGGCCCGGGAGCCAAGGTTTTGGGGAGCTGTTTTTT.

The rearrangement uses TRBV7-6 and TRBJ2-1, with TRBD2 identical over 11 bases. Germline loops: CDR1 SGHVS, CDR2 FNYEAQ. V lost 3 bases, J lost 9 bases, and 7 bases stayed unmatched. This CDR3 has 15 amino acids. The CDR3 nucleotides are TGTGCCAGCAGCTTGTACACTAGCGGGGGAAGTGAGCAGTTCTTC. Translating gives CASSLYTSGGSEQFF.

This rearrangement joins TRBV6-1 to TRBJ1-2; TRBD1 aligns across 9 bases. Germline V CDR1 and CDR2: MNHNS, SASEGT. J lost 4 bases, V lost 3 bases, and 9 bases had no gene match. The CDR3 has 16 amino acids. CDR3 sequence: CASSDHPGQGPYGYTF. In DNA form, the CDR3 reads TGTGCCAGCAGTGACCACCCGGGACAGGGTCCCTATGGCTACACCTTC.

V is TRBV11-2 and J is TRBJ1-4; 8 bases are a match to TRBD1. The CDR3 is 14 residues long. Trimming removed 5 bases from V and 8 bases from J; junction bases left unmatched: 7. The germline gives CDR1 SGHAT, CDR2 FQNNGV. CDR3 loop: CASSKTGVGEKLFF. The DNA for the CDR3 is TGTGCCAGCAGCAAGACAGGGGTAGGGGAAAAACTGTTTTTT.